The entry below describes one T cell receptor beta chain. The clone's antigen remains unknown. Base qualities are missing; no much larger clone stands one base away. TCRbeta CDR3 regions were amplified from genomic DNA by means of the immunoSEQ Assay, a bias-controlled multiplex PCR. Regarding the original processing steps: Nucleated cell counts per sample were estimated from amplification of reference gene primers within the assay. To quantify the absolute abundance of each unique TCRbeta CDR3 rearrangement, sequence reads were collapsed and filtered. Productive Simpson clonality was computed per sample as the square root of Simpson's diversity index over productive rearrangements. In its TCRdb copy, this immuneACCESS table keeps in-frame sequences only and misses some clones. Where compared with another copy, unresolved V genes explain less than half of these, and the others have no known cause. Clone size and V and J calls were adopted from that table, with D and trimming inferred from the DNA. For this sample the table gives roughly 100,000 clones, of which 75% to 90% were detected only once. 16% of the sample goes to the ten largest clones.

Each collaborating institution followed its own protocols to collect whole blood in K2EDTA tubes. For TCRbeta analysis, collaborators shipped samples as frozen whole blood, isolated PBMCs, or DNA extracted from either of those sample types. The data originate from a study of blood T cell repertoires in COVID-19 (TCRdb year 2020). General notes on the study: The collaborator samples originated in the United States, Italy and Spain and spanned the acute and convalescent phases of COVID-19. The dataset comprised deeply sampled blood TCRbeta repertoires from subjects exposed to, actively infected with, or recovered from COVID-19. Where HLA class I and class II types were available, the types were taken from metadata supplied by the sample provider, not from assay-based typing. The repertoires were released in a freely available public database intended as a resource for research on the immune response to SARS-CoV-2. The samples were drawn from the first 160 participants of the ongoing ImmuneRACE study and from over a thousand subjects provided by 6 global collaborators. The prospective study material was composed of cDNA or gDNA derived from T cells, B-cell-depleted T cells, or PBMCs. Sample metadata almost always included a de-identified subject ID, COVID-19 status, age in years and sex. Beyond this particular receptor, the publication reports: The quantity of clinical and demographic metadata differed by source and by participant and was supplied without curation.

CDR1 and CDR2 are drawn from the germline V gene: MRHNA, SNTAGT. The CDR3 spans 12 residues, from the cysteine through the phenylalanine. Left in the record is the CDR3 DNA by itself, 36 bases read in frame from the first base. V drops 0 bases and J drops 10 bases, leaving 9 bases in between. The source material was peripheral blood. The TCR was taken from a woman aged 80 or older with active or convalescent COVID-19. The chain is made from TRBV6-4 and TRBJ1-1; matching of 6 bases hints at TRBD1 as the D gene. The encoded CDR3 is CASSDSQGLAFF. The DNA is TGTGCCAGCAGTGACTCCCAGGGGCTAGCTTTCTTT.